This T cell receptor beta chain was recorded in a study of cytomegalovirus exposure and HLA in healthy donors. Broader study findings: Some TCR beta chains (roughly 160 of them) were listed as cytomegalovirus-associated. Rates of TCR association differed by HLA locus in a later analysis, with DRB1 highest and HLA-C lowest.

Note on this clone: No antigen is known for it.

Use of 60 Vbeta and 13 Jbeta primers characterized the PCR. Using immunoSEQ multiplex PCR, the repertoire was profiled, and TCRdb retains in-frame clones only, with some absent. Of more than 85,000 clones listed, over 65% were seen once; the top ten hold about 7.5%. This cohort consisted of healthy bone marrow donors. J was trimmed by 7 bases and V by 4 bases; bases with no gene match: 13. Germline CDR1 reads SEHNR; CDR2 reads FQNEAQ (reference sequence). The CDR3 runs to 16 residues. The sequence was collected from a man aged 40-50 years in good health and CMV-seropositive. Sequencing was performed on PBMCs. The chain links TRBV7-9 to TRBJ2-7; TRBD2 aligns across 10 bases. CDR3 amino acids: CASSSPPTSGKFEQYF. CDR3 DNA: TGTGCCAGCAGCTCCCCGCCTACTAGCGGGAAGTTTGAGCAGTACTTC.